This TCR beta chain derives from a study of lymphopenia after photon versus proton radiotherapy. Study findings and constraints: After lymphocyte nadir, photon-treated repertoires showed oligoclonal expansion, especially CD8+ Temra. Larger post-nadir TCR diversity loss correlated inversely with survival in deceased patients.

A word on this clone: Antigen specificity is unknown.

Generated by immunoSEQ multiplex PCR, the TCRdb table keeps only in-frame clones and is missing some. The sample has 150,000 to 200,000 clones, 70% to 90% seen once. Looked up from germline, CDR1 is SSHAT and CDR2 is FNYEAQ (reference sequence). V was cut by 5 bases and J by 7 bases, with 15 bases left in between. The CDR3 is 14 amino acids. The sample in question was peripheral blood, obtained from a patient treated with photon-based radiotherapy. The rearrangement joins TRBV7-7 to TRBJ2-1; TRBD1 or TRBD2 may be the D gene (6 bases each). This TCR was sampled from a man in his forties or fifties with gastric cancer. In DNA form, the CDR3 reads TGTGCCAGCAGCCCCGGGGGCCGGGAAAATGAGCAGTTCTTC. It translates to CASSPGGRENEQFF.